The rows below give T cell receptor beta chains drawn from one sample of a study of T cells in Graves' hyperthyroidism and ophthalmopathy. TCRdb re-analysed the multiplex PCR reads in MiXCR, keeping a single row per CDR3 protein. The sample lists under 450,000 distinct CDR3 sequences, about 15% seen once, with 13% to 15% in the top ten. Sequencing was performed on blood. The receptor source for this set is a woman under 30 with Graves' hyperthyroidism. Both conserved end residues are part of each CDR3. D genes are given only for firm matches. A clone size is listed for some rows: how often the clone was seen (once, few, many), or a class if it is expanded.

d_gene	v_gene	abundance	j_gene	CDR3aa	CDR3nt
TRBD2	TRBV20-1	few	TRBJ2-7	CSARDWAGGTYEQYF	TGCAGTGCTAGAGATTGGGCGGGGGGCACCTACGAGCAGTACTTC
NA	TRBV29-1	NA	TRBJ1-2	CSVGEVGGYTF	TGCAGCGTTGGAGAGGTGGGGGGCTACACCTTC
NA	TRBV11-2	many	TRBJ2-7	CASSHGYRDDAYEQYF	TGTGCCAGCAGCCATGGCTACAGGGATGATGCCTACGAGCAGTACTTC
NA	TRBV7-3	many	TRBJ1-1	CASRMGGVDTEAFF	TGTGCCAGCAGGATGGGGGGGGTGGACACTGAAGCTTTCTTT
TRBD1	TRBV28	NA	TRBJ2-5	CASSAGQGRQETQYF	TGTGCCAGCAGTGCGGGACAGGGGCGACAAGAGACCCAGTACTTC
NA	TRBV7-8	many	TRBJ2-7	CASSLSGTGVEEQYF	TGTGCCAGCAGCTTATCCGGGACGGGCGTCGAGGAGCAGTACTTC
NA	TRBV5-1	few	TRBJ2-3	CASSLDWGGRDTQYF	TGCGCCAGCAGCTTGGATTGGGGGGGCCGGGATACGCAGTATTTT
TRBD1	TRBV6-1	many	TRBJ2-1	CATDRDNEQFF	TGTGCCACGGACAGGGACAATGAGCAGTTCTTC
NA	TRBV12-3/TRBV12-4	many	TRBJ1-5	CASSLGPHQPQHF	TGTGCCAGCAGTTTAGGACCCCACCAGCCCCAGCATTTT
NA	TRBV29-1	NA	TRBJ1-1	CSVEAQMNTEAFF	TGCAGCGTTGAAGCGCAGATGAACACTGAAGCTTTCTTT
NA	TRBV11-2	many	TRBJ2-7	CASSLGGMGQYF	TGTGCCAGCAGCTTGGGGGGCATGGGGCAGTACTTC
TRBD1	TRBV5-1	NA	TRBJ1-6	CASSSGQGNNSPLHF	TGCGCCAGCAGCTCCGGACAGGGCAATAATTCACCCCTCCACTTT
NA	TRBV20-1	many	TRBJ2-7	CSVKTVYEQYF	TGCAGTGTCAAGACAGTCTACGAGCAGTACTTC
NA	TRBV27	many	TRBJ1-1	CASSPVMNTEAFF	TGTGCCAGCAGTCCTGTCATGAACACTGAAGCTTTCTTT
NA	TRBV19	NA	TRBJ2-5	CASSIGPGRGETQYF	TGTGCCAGTAGTATAGGGCCGGGCCGCGGGGAGACCCAGTACTTC
NA	TRBV12-3/TRBV12-4	many	TRBJ2-1	CASSLSREQFF	TGTGCCAGCAGTTTGTCGCGTGAGCAGTTCTTC
NA	TRBV5-8	many	TRBJ1-5	CASSLVGGRPPQHF	TGTGCCAGCAGCTTGGTAGGAGGGCGACCGCCCCAGCATTTT
TRBD1	TRBV4-1	few	TRBJ2-5	CASSQDVGTGEYF	TGCGCCAGCAGCCAAGATGTTGGGACAGGGGAGTACTTC
NA	TRBV10-3	once	TRBJ1-6	CAISESRMAPLHF	TGTGCCATCAGTGAGTCAAGGATGGCACCCCTCCACTTT
NA	TRBV7-9	many	TRBJ1-1	CASSDINTEAFF	TGTGCCAGCAGCGATATTAACACTGAAGCTTTCTTT
NA	TRBV5-1	many	TRBJ2-7	CASSGGLQYEQYF	TGCGCCAGCAGCGGGGGACTTCAGTACGAGCAGTACTTC
NA	TRBV7-9	NA	TRBJ2-7	CASSPSAPGAKGYEQYF	TGTGCCAGCTCGCCCTCAGCCCCGGGGGCCAAGGGCTACGAGCAGTACTTC
TRBD1	TRBV6-1	NA	TRBJ1-3	CASRKQGERRNTIYF	TGTGCCAGCAGGAAGCAGGGGGAACGGCGAAACACCATATATTTT